One sample yielded the 27 T cell receptor beta chains listed below, sequenced in a study of tumor and adjacent non-tumor tissue in lung cancer. TCRbeta libraries were built with three rounds of nested PCR, modified from ARM-PCR. A single record per CDR3 protein comes from TCRdb applying MiXCR to the multiplex PCR reads. Seen here are under 150,000 distinct CDR3 sequences, approximately 71% observed once, and the top ten hold roughly 13%. RNA was extracted from bulk tissue without any cell sorting. The sample consisted of lung tumor tissue. These receptors came from a man aged 25 to 40 with non-small cell lung cancer.

This clonotype was observed a handful of times. This chain uses TRBV7-2 with TRBJ1-4; 7 positions agree with TRBD1. J gave up 4 bases and V 7 bases, and 6 bases lay outside the gene matches. This CDR3 contains 14 residues. The V gene's germline CDR1 is SGHTA and CDR2 FQGNSA. In DNA, the CDR3 is TGTGCCAGCACCTCGACAGGGCTTAATGAAAAACTGTTTTTT. Its protein product is CASTSTGLNEKLFF.

The chain uses TRBV12-3 or TRBV12-4 and TRBJ1-2; no clear D gene. The CDR3 has 12 residues. Trimming pared 7 bases from V and 8 bases from J, leaving 14 bases between. The DNA of the CDR3 is TGTGCCAGCACGAGACTGAGTGTCGGCTACACCTTC. Translating gives CASTRLSVGYTF.

This clonotype was observed at least ten times. This chain joins TRBV11-3 and TRBJ2-7; TRBD2 agrees at 8 bases. CDR1 and CDR2 (germline): SGHNT, YENEEA. The CDR3 has 14 residues. The junction had 3 bases not matched to a gene; V was cut back by 5 bases and J by 0 bases. In DNA, the CDR3 is TGTGCCAGCAGCCCAGCGGGGGCCTCCTACGAGCAGTACTTC. This codes for CASSPAGASYEQYF.

The chain uses TRBV11-3 and TRBJ2-1; 7 bases agree with TRBD2. This CDR3 region has 19 residues. Germline CDR1 reads SGHNT; CDR2 reads YENEEA. The V segment lost 7 bases and the J segment 13 bases; nucleotides outside the gene matches: 31. In nucleotides, the CDR3 is TGTGCCAGCAACTATTGGGATTCTGTGGGCGGGAGTTCCTACAATGGACAGTTCTTC. This gives the protein CASNYWDSVGGSSYNGQFF.

In its sample, this clonotype was seen a few times. A much larger clone differs by one base, so this may be a read error. The rearrangement joins TRBV20-1 to TRBJ1-2; tentatively, D is TRBD1 (5 bases). Between the trimmed V and J ends, which lost 5 bases and 2 bases, there was a span of 12 bases. The CDR3 length is 13 residues. Germline CDR1 DFQATT, CDR2 SNEGSKA (reference sequence). Here the CDR3 DNA reads TGCAGTGCTCCCGGACATGCGAACTATGGCTACACCTTC. The encoded protein is CSAPGHANYGYTF.

On this clonotype: It may be a read error: a sequence one base away is much more abundant. This chain joins TRBV12-3 or TRBV12-4 and TRBJ2-1; 11 nucleotides align to TRBD1. The V gene end was trimmed by 0 bases and the J gene end by 8 bases; junction bases not matched to a gene: 3. This CDR3 comprises 15 residues. The CDR3: CASSLARTGGDEQFF. Written as DNA, the CDR3 is TGTGCCAGCAGTTTAGCGCGGACAGGGGGCGATGAGCAGTTCTTC.

Concerning this clonotype: No conserved phenylalanine or tryptophan is present at the end of the CDR3, so a read error is the likely explanation. The DNA is left out, because the CDR3 cannot be placed on it with certainty; the CDR3 is given as TCRdb lists it. This chain uses TRBV6-2 or TRBV6-3 with TRBJ1-2. Looked up from germline, CDR1 is MNHEY and CDR2 is SVGEGT. The CDR3 numbers 11 amino acids, ends counted. CDR3: CASSYGTVHHL.

In the case of this clonotype: One junction end does not reproduce the germline sequence, and a read error may be involved. V usage is TRBV11-1 and J usage is TRBJ2-7, with D perhaps TRBD2 (6 bases). CDR1 and CDR2 from the germline V gene are SGHAT and FQDESV (reference sequence). CDR3 size: 15 residues. CDR3 in amino acids: CASSLASRDSYERYF. The CDR3 bases are TGTGCCAGCAGCTTAGCTAGCAGGGACTCCTACGAGCGGTACTTC.

In regard to this clonotype: A read error may produce the germline difference seen at one junction end. This rearrangement joins TRBV11-2 to TRBJ2-3, with D possibly TRBD2 on 5 matching bases. This CDR3 region has 16 residues. Germline CDR1 and CDR2: SGHAT and FQNNGV. The chain's CDR3 is CASGLAVGIVTDTQYF. CDR3 in DNA: TGTGCCAGCGGCTTAGCCGTCGGGATTGTCACAGATACGCAGTATTTT.

This clonotype has just one count. Possible read error: a much larger clone is one base away. The chain combines TRBV20-1 with TRBJ1-1; TRBD1 is a possible D gene (5 bases). The V end lost 8 bases, the J end lost 5 bases, and 18 bases lay between the germline ends. The CDR3 runs to 13 residues. Germline CDR1 is DFQATT and CDR2 is SNEGSKA (reference sequence). The CDR3 nucleotides read TGCAGTACTCCCGGTCGGGGGGAGACTGAAGCTTTCTTT. Its protein product is CSTPGRGETEAFF.

This clonotype was picked up a small number of times. A much larger clone lies a single base off, so this may be a read error. The rearrangement joins TRBV11-2 to TRBJ1-1; 8 bases agree with TRBD1. CDR3 length equals 16 residues. In germline, CDR1 is SGHAT, CDR2 FQNNGV. J gave up 3 bases and V 4 bases, and 10 bases lay outside the gene matches. CDR3 coding DNA: TGTGCCAGCAGCTCGGGTGTCGGGACAGGTGACACTGAAGCTTTCTTT. Its translation is CASSSGVGTGDTEAFF.

This clonotype has more than one count but fewer than ten. It may be a read error: a sequence one base away is much more abundant. The V call is TRBV7-8, the J call TRBJ2-1; unclear D gene. The CDR3 spans 16 residues. V gave up 5 bases and J gave up 4 bases, with 18 bases separating them. Germline lookup yields CDR1 SGHVS and CDR2 FQNEAQ. CDR3 residues: CASSTTMDPRYNEQFF. The CDR3 nucleotides are TGTGCCAGCAGCACTACGATGGACCCTCGGTACAATGAGCAGTTCTTC.

In regard to this clonotype: A much larger clone is a single base away; this may be a read error. This chain joins TRBV7-2 and TRBJ2-3; D not certain. The CDR3 extends over 13 amino acids. Germline loops: CDR1 SGHTA, CDR2 FQGNSA. V lost 2 bases to trimming and J lost 6 bases, with 9 bases between them. DNA for the CDR3: TGTGCCAGCAGCTTATGGGTCTGGGATACGCAGTATTTT. Protein sequence: CASSLWVWDTQYF. The full variable domain, its missing parts supplied by reference TRBV7-2 and TRBJ2-3, is GAGVSQSPSNKVTEKGKDVELRCDPISGHTALYWYRQSLGQGLEFLIYFQGNSAPDKSGLPSDRFSAERTGGSVSTLTIQRTQQEDSAVYLCASSLWVWDTQYFGPGTRLTVL.

Of note for this clonotype: Germline and junction disagree at one end, which may indicate a read error. J is TRBJ2-7 and V is TRBV20-1; D might be TRBD2 (5 bases). The CDR3 runs to 14 residues. Germline V CDR1 and CDR2: DFQATT, SNEGSKA (reference sequence). The CDR3 region has the DNA TGCAGTGCTAAAACAGCGGTTGGGCGGAACGAACAGTACTTC. Translated: CSAKTAVGRNEQYF.

As concerns this clonotype: Since a much larger clone is just one base distant, this may be a read error. The chain couples TRBV20-1 to TRBJ2-3; 14 nucleotides line up with TRBD2. This CDR3 is built from 18 residues. Germline CDR1 DFQATT, CDR2 SNEGSKA (reference sequence). Written as DNA, the CDR3 is TGCAGTGCCCTCACAACCAGGACTAGCGGGGGGAGCACAAATACGCAGTATTTT. It translates to CSALTTRTSGGSTNTQYF.

J is TRBJ2-2 and V is TRBV11-1; D not resolved. This CDR3 region has 17 residues. The V and J ends lost 7 bases and 0 bases respectively, with 18 bases between them. Per germline, CDR1 SGHAT and CDR2 FQDESV (reference sequence). CDR3 DNA sequence: TGTGCCAGCATCCCGAGACCAGCGCGAGCGAACACCGGGGAGCTGTTTTTT. Translation: CASIPRPARANTGELFF.

Notes on this clonotype: A read error may explain this, as a much larger clone is one base away. The gene calls are TRBV6-1 and TRBJ2-5; possibly TRBD2 for D (6 bases). The V and J ends lost 6 bases and 2 bases respectively, with 10 bases between them. CDR1 is MNHNS, CDR2 SASEGT, per germline. This CDR3 has 13 residues. The CDR3 spells CASRQEGQETQYF. The CDR3 DNA sequence: TGTGCCAGCAGACAGGAGGGGCAAGAGACCCAGTACTTC.

With respect to this clonotype: This may be a read error, as it is one base from a much larger clone. DNA of the CDR3: TGCATCGGTAGTACAGGGTACAATCAGCCCCAGCATTTT. Residues: CIGSTGYNQPQHF. V gene TRBV29-1 combines with J gene TRBJ1-5; D may be TRBD1 (6 bases). Germline V CDR1 and CDR2: SQVTM, ANQGSEA. This CDR3 has 13 amino acids.

Of note for this clonotype: This may stem from a read error, because a much larger clone lies one nucleotide away. Lacking the conserved final phenylalanine or tryptophan, this CDR3 likely reflects a read error. J is TRBJ2-1 and V is TRBV5-4; 11 nucleotides match TRBD2. The CDR3 extends over 16 amino acids. V dropped 0 bases and J dropped 7; count of bases not matched to a gene: 6. Germline CDR1 is SGHNT and CDR2 is YYREEE (reference sequence). The CDR3 sequence is CASSLAITSGGNEQFL. CDR3 DNA: TGTGCCAGCAGCTTGGCCATAACTAGCGGGGGAAATGAGCAGTTCCTC.

This clonotype appeared many times. This chain joins TRBV20-1 and TRBJ2-5, with D tentatively TRBD1 or TRBD2 (5 bases each). CDR1 and CDR2 from the germline V gene are DFQATT and SNEGSKA (reference sequence). The CDR3 sequence is 11 residues long. CDR3 DNA sequence: TGCACTTCCGAGAGGGGAAAGACCCAGTACTTC. This gives the protein CTSERGKTQYF.

Worth noting for this clonotype: Here the CDR3 omits its conserved ending phenylalanine or tryptophan, so a read error is the likely source. The DNA is omitted, as the CDR3 cannot be located on it reliably, and the CDR3 follows TCRdb's listing. The V gene is TRBV29-1, the J gene TRBJ1-2. Germline-derived CDR1 and CDR2 are SQVTM and ANQGSEA. Ends included, the CDR3 has 13 residues. Here the CDR3 reads CSAREDVISGHTS.

Comment on this clonotype: One end of the junction fails to match germline, which may point to a read error. The chain has TRBV12-3 or TRBV12-4 and TRBJ2-1; D is possibly TRBD2 (5 bases). CDR3 length: 17 residues. CDR3 residues: CASSSGEWISSYNEQFF. CDR3 bases: TGTGCCAGCAGTTCCGGGGAGTGGATAAGCTCCTATAATGAGCAGTTCTTC.

In the case of this clonotype: Germline is not matched at one junction end, which may reflect a read error. V is TRBV4-1 and J is TRBJ2-7; TRBD1 aligns across 8 bases. The CDR3 sequence is 16 residues long. Germline loops: CDR1 MGHRA, CDR2 YSYEKL. CDR3 region: CASSQGPAGGTYEQYF. The CDR3 DNA sequence: TGCGCTAGCAGCCAGGGACCTGCAGGGGGCACCTACGAGCAGTACTTC.

With regard to this clonotype: A clone one base away is much larger, so this may be a read error. The chain employs TRBV6-5 and TRBJ2-1; D perhaps matches TRBD2 (6 bases). Trimming removed 7 bases from V and 10 bases from J, with 17 bases in between. The CDR3 extends over 13 amino acids. Germline V gene sequence: CDR1 MNHEY, CDR2 SVGAGI. This CDR3 reads CASNTVTRGEQFF. The CDR3 DNA reads TGTGCCAGCAATACCGTGACTAGAGGCGAGCAGTTCTTC.

This clonotype was detected many times. This chain joins TRBV12-3 or TRBV12-4 and TRBJ1-2; the D gene is possibly TRBD1 (5 bases). The V and J ends lost 7 bases and 4 bases respectively, with 10 bases between them. The CDR3 runs to 12 residues. The CDR3 nucleotides are TGTGCCAGCAAGACAGCAACCTATGGCTACACCTTC. Its protein is CASKTATYGYTF.

Turning to this clonotype: Since a much larger clone is just one base distant, this may be a read error. The genes are TRBV5-1 and TRBJ2-7; D is possibly TRBD1 (5 bases). The germline V gene has CDR1 SGHRS and CDR2 YFSETQ. CDR3 size: 12 residues. V was clipped by 1 base and J by 7 bases, with 9 bases between them. The CDR3 loop reads CASSLSGREQYV. The CDR3 nucleotides are TGCGCCAGCAGCTTGTCAGGGCGGGAGCAGTACGTC.

This clonotype has a count of ten or more. V is TRBV6-1 and J is TRBJ2-3; D is perhaps TRBD2 (7 bases). The CDR3 totals 13 residues. CDR1 is MNHNS and CDR2 is SASEGT in the germline V gene. Trimming stripped 7 bases from V and 4 bases from J, with 12 bases between. For the CDR3, the DNA is TGTGCCAGCACGGGGGGCGAGGCAGATACGCAGTATTTT. Translated, it gives CASTGGEADTQYF.